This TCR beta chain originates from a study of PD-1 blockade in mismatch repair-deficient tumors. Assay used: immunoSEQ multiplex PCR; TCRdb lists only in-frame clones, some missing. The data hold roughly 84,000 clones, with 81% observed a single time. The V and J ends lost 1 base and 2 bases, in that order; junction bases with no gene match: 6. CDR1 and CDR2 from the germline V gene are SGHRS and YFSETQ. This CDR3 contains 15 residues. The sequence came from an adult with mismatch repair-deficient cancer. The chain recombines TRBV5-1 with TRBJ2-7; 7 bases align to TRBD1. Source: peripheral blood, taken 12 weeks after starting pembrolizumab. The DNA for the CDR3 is TGCGCCAGCAGCTTGAACCGGGACAGCGCCTACGAGCAGTACTTC. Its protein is CASSLNRDSAYEQYF.